One and the same sample provided the 25 T cell receptor beta chains below, sequenced in a study of blood T cell repertoires in COVID-19. Measured with immunoSEQ multiplex PCR; TCRdb has only the in-frame clones, and not every one. The sample has over 45,000 clones; around 87% are singletons. Sample: peripheral blood. Receptor source: a man in his fifties with active COVID-19.

The chain uses TRBV6-5 and TRBJ1-4; D uncertain. Germline values: CDR1 MNHEY, CDR2 SVGAGI. V was cut by 6 bases and J by 1 base, with 6 bases left in between. The CDR3 is 13 residues long. The DNA for the CDR3 is TGTGCCAGCAGGACACTAACTAATGAAAAACTGTTTTTT. Encoded protein: CASRTLTNEKLFF.

This chain uses TRBV5-4 with TRBJ1-2; D possibly corresponds to TRBD1 (6 bases). V lost 0 bases and J 6 bases, leaving 15 bases between the germline ends. From germline, CDR1 is SGHNT and CDR2 YYREEE (reference sequence). This CDR3 is 15 amino acids long. CDR3 in amino acids: CASSLEGGLDNGYTF. As DNA, the CDR3 is TGTGCCAGCAGCTTGGAGGGGGGGCTAGACAATGGCTACACCTTC.

The rearrangement joins TRBV6-5 to TRBJ1-5; D not certain. Germline CDR1 and CDR2: MNHEY and SVGAGI. This CDR3 region has 13 residues. Between the trimmed V and J ends, which lost 11 bases and 4 bases, there was a span of 15 bases. CDR3 bases: TGTGCCTCAGTCGCGGGTCTTAATCAGCCCCAGCATTTT. Protein sequence: CASVAGLNQPQHF.

The chain employs TRBV9 and TRBJ2-1; 9 bases agree with TRBD2. With 2 bases clipped from V and 0 bases from J, the junction kept 0 bases outside the gene matches. This CDR3 region has 15 residues. Germline assignment: CDR1 SGDLS and CDR2 YYNGEE. The CDR3 here is CASSVSGSSYNEQFF. In DNA form, the CDR3 reads TGTGCCAGCAGCGTTAGCGGGAGCTCCTACAATGAGCAGTTCTTC.

CDR3 in amino acids: CASSPNRGQETQYF. Written as DNA, the CDR3 is TGTGCCAGCTCACCAAACAGGGGACAAGAGACCCAGTACTTC. J is TRBJ2-5 and V is TRBV18, with 7 positions matching TRBD1. Per germline, CDR1 KGHSH and CDR2 LQKENI. Trimming cost V 2 bases and J 2 bases; bases outside gene matches: 2. This CDR3 contains 14 residues.

J is TRBJ1-2 and V is TRBV4-1; TRBD1 aligns across 7 bases. Per the germline V gene, CDR1 is MGHRA and CDR2 is YSYEKL. The CDR3 sequence is 14 residues long. The trim removed 1 base at V and 6 bases at J, leaving 5 bases unmatched. This CDR3 reads CASSQGTGPHGYTF. Written as DNA, the CDR3 is TGCGCCAGCAGCCAAGGGACAGGACCCCATGGCTACACCTTC.

The chain joins TRBV13 to TRBJ2-5, with 12 bases identical to TRBD2. The V and J ends lost 1 base and 2 bases, in that order; junction bases with no gene match: 8. CDR3 length equals 18 residues. CDR1 and CDR2 from the germline V gene are PRHDT and FYEKMQ (reference sequence). DNA for the CDR3: TGTGCCAGCAGCTTAGTTGGAGGACTAGCGGGAATACAAGAGACCCAGTACTTC. This sequence encodes CASSLVGGLAGIQETQYF. Using reference TRBV13 and TRBJ2-5 for the parts outside the CDR3, the full variable domain is AAGVIQSPRHLIKEKRETATLKCYPIPRHDTVYWYQQGPGQDPQFLISFYEKMQSDKGSIPDRFSAQQFSDYHSELNMSSLELGDSALYFCASSLVGGLAGIQETQYFGPGTRLLVL.

The table lists this clone with a count of one. V gene TRBV2 combines with J gene TRBJ1-2; weak D call: TRBD1 (5 bases). Germline assignment: CDR1 SNHLY and CDR2 FYNNEI. The CDR3 is 16 amino acids. Between the trimmed V and J ends, which lost 8 bases and 8 bases, there was a span of 27 bases. The CDR3 loop reads CASGYGGAKGSKGYTF. The CDR3 DNA reads as TGTGCCAGCGGATATGGTGGGGCCAAGGGATCGAAAGGCTACACCTTC.

The chain uses TRBV11-2 and TRBJ2-5; D is unclear. This CDR3 comprises 13 residues. V was clipped by 4 bases and J by 7 bases, with 13 bases between them. The germline V gene has CDR1 SGHAT and CDR2 FQNNGV. CDR3 loop: CASSSNPLRTQYF. CDR3 nucleotides: TGTGCCAGCAGCTCCAACCCCCTACGGACCCAGTACTTC.

CDR3 nucleotide sequence: TGTGCCAGCAGCGCTTGGACAGGTACCAGAGAGGAGACCCAGTACTTC. The encoded protein is CASSAWTGTREETQYF. The chain uses TRBV11-2 and TRBJ2-5; 7 bases are shared with TRBD1. This CDR3 has 16 amino acids. The germline V gene encodes CDR1 SGHAT and CDR2 FQNNGV. J lost 5 bases, V lost 5 bases, and 14 bases had no gene match.

In the case of this clone: One end of the junction varies from germline; a read error may be responsible. The chain carries TRBV7-2 and TRBJ2-7; 12 bases align to TRBD2. The CDR3 contains 13 residues. Per germline, CDR1 SGHTA and CDR2 FQGNSA. CDR3 bases: TGTGCCAGCAGCCTAGCGGGGGGGCGCGAGCAGTACTTC. Protein sequence: CASSLAGGREQYF.

The V and J genes are TRBV24-1 and TRBJ2-1; D may be TRBD2 (7 bases). Trimming shortened V by 4 bases and J by 0 bases, and 24 bases separated the two germline ends. Germline-derived CDR1 and CDR2 are KGHDR and SFDVKD. CDR3 length: 20 amino acids. CDR3 sequence reads: CATSDTAPRGGAGSYNEQFF. The CDR3 DNA is TGTGCCACCAGTGACACTGCTCCGAGGGGGGGCGCCGGCTCCTACAATGAGCAGTTCTTC.

The chain carries TRBV19 and TRBJ1-2; weak D call: TRBD1 (5 bases). In germline, CDR1 is LNHDA, CDR2 SQIVND (reference sequence). V was clipped by 7 bases and J by 4 bases, with 13 bases between them. The CDR3 contains 13 residues. The CDR3 DNA reads as TGTGCCAGTACCGGCGGGGGGGGCTATGGCTACACCTTC. This translates into CASTGGGGYGYTF.

V usage is TRBV3-1 (or the pseudogene TRBV3-2) and J usage is TRBJ2-1; 12 nucleotides match TRBD2. The V and J ends lost 0 bases and 5 bases, in that order; junction bases with no gene match: 2. Germline-derived CDR1 and CDR2 are LGHDT and YNNKEL (reference sequence). The CDR3 runs 16 residues. The CDR3: CASSQDRTSGNNEQFF. The CDR3 bases are TGTGCCAGCAGCCAAGACCGGACTAGCGGGAACAATGAGCAGTTCTTC.

The chain has TRBV19 and TRBJ1-1; D might be TRBD1 (6 bases). From germline, CDR1 is LNHDA and CDR2 SQIVND (reference sequence). The V gene lost 5 bases and the J gene lost 7 bases, with 11 bases spanning the gap. There are 12 residues in the CDR3. CDR3 sequence reads: CASSLGQREAFF. The CDR3 nucleotides are TGTGCCAGTAGTCTAGGACAGCGTGAAGCTTTCTTT.

The V gene is TRBV27, the J gene TRBJ2-1; 8 nucleotides match TRBD2. Per germline, CDR1 MNHEY and CDR2 SMNVEV (reference sequence). Trimming cost V 3 bases and J 7 bases; bases outside gene matches: 14. CDR3 size: 17 residues. The CDR3 spells CASSFLTSGSVKNEQFF. The CDR3, as DNA: TGTGCCAGCAGTTTCCTTACCAGCGGGAGCGTCAAAAATGAGCAGTTCTTC.

This clone was observed once. The chain combines TRBV12-3 or TRBV12-4 with TRBJ2-5; perhaps TRBD1 as D (6 bases). With 5 bases removed from V and 5 bases from J, the gap between germline ends came to 12 bases. The CDR3 sequence is 13 residues long. The CDR3 is CASSGGAAETQYF. The CDR3 DNA reads as TGTGCCAGCAGTGGGGGCGCCGCGGAGACCCAGTACTTC.

This chain connects TRBV4-1 to TRBJ2-3, with D perhaps TRBD2 (5 bases). Germline V CDR1 and CDR2: MGHRA, YSYEKL. The CDR3 sequence is 17 residues long. Deletions cut 3 bases from V and 1 base from J, with 17 bases between. CDR3 DNA sequence: TGCGCCAGCAGCCATGGACTCTCACTTCAGGGCACAGATACGCAGTATTTT. Translation: CASSHGLSLQGTDTQYF.

This clone turned up a few times. The gene calls are TRBV27 and TRBJ2-1, with a possible D match to TRBD1 (6 bases). The CDR3 has 14 residues. CDR1 MNHEY and CDR2 SMNVEV come from the germline V gene (reference sequence). The V end was cut by 6 bases, the J end by 3 bases, with 12 bases between. DNA of the CDR3: TGTGCCAGCAGACTACAGGGCCTCTACAATGAGCAGTTCTTC. Amino acid sequence: CASRLQGLYNEQFF.

The chain carries TRBV2 and TRBJ1-4, with 10 bases lining up with TRBD1. V shed 5 bases and J 10 bases; nucleotides not matched to a gene: 7. This CDR3 is 14 amino acids long. Germline V gives CDR1 SNHLY, CDR2 FYNNEI. DNA of the CDR3: TGTGCCAGCAGTTCCGGGACAGGGGACGGAAAACTGTTTTTT. The encoded protein is CASSSGTGDGKLFF.

The gene calls are TRBV11-2 and TRBJ2-2; perhaps TRBD1 as D (5 bases). CDR3 length equals 15 residues. Deletions cut 4 bases from V and 3 bases from J, with 12 bases between. The V gene's germline CDR1 is SGHAT and CDR2 FQNNGV. DNA of the CDR3: TGTGCCAGCAGCTCAGGGCAGGGTTACACCGGGGAGCTGTTTTTT. Amino acids: CASSSGQGYTGELFF.

This sequence joins TRBV12-3 or TRBV12-4 and TRBJ2-5, with D possibly being TRBD2 (5 bases). This CDR3 contains 12 residues. V was pared by 6 bases and J by 5 bases, with 10 bases between. The CDR3 here is CASSPGGETQYF. The DNA of the CDR3 is TGTGCCAGCAGCCCCGGCGGGGAGACCCAGTACTTC.

The rearrangement joins TRBV29-1 to TRBJ2-7, with 9 bases matching TRBD1. The CDR3 is 12 residues long. CDR1 is SQVTM, CDR2 ANQGSEA, per germline. Trimming took 8 bases from V and 5 from J; bases not matched to a gene: 7. DNA for the CDR3: TGCAGCACCAGACAGGGGGTCCACGAGCAGTACTTC. This sequence encodes CSTRQGVHEQYF.

The rearrangement links TRBV7-8 to TRBJ1-3, with a possible D match to TRBD1 (5 bases). Trimming pared 1 base from V and 3 bases from J, leaving 13 bases between. Germline CDR1 SGHVS, CDR2 FQNEAQ. This CDR3 has 16 amino acids. CDR3 residues: CASSLVQQVGGNTIYF. The CDR3 DNA sequence: TGTGCCAGCAGCTTAGTCCAACAGGTCGGTGGAAACACCATATATTTT.

The chain links TRBV19 to TRBJ2-7; D is perhaps TRBD2 (5 bases). The V gene's germline CDR1 is LNHDA and CDR2 SQIVND (reference sequence). The CDR3 sequence is 13 residues long. V was clipped by 1 base and J by 6 bases, with 10 bases between them. The CDR3 sequence is CASSIGGMGEQYF. The CDR3 DNA sequence: TGTGCCAGTAGTATAGGAGGGATGGGCGAGCAGTACTTC.